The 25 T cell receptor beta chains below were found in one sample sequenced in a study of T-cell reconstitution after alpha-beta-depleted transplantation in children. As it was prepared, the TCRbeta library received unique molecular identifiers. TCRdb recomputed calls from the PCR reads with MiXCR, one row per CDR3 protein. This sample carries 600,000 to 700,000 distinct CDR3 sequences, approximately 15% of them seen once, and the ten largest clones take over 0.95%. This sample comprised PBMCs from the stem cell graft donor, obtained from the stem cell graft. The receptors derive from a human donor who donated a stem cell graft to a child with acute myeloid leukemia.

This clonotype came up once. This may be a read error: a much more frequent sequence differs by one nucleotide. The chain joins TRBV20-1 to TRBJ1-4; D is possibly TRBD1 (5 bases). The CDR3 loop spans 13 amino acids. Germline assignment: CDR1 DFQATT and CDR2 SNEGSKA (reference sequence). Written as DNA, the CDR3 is TGCAGTGCTAGGGTGGCTGGGGGTGAAAAACTGGTTTTT. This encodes CSARVAGGEKLVF.

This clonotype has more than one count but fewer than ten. The CDR3 sequence: CSATRQGAGGYTF. Written as DNA, the CDR3 is TGCAGTGCTACCCGACAGGGGGCGGGTGGCTACACCTTC. The J gene is TRBJ1-2, the V gene TRBV20-1, with TRBD1 matching 10 bases. This CDR3 is 13 amino acids long. Germline V gene lookup returns CDR1 DFQATT and CDR2 SNEGSKA (reference sequence). V shed 4 bases, J shed 7 bases, and the junction held 6 bases outside the gene matches.

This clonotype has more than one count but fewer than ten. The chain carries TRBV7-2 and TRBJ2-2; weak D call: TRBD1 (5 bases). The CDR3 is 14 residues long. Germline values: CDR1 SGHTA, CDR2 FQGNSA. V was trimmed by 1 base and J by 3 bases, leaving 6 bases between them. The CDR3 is CASSLVGDTGELFF. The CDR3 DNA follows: TGTGCCAGCAGCTTAGTAGGGGACACCGGGGAGCTGTTTTTT.

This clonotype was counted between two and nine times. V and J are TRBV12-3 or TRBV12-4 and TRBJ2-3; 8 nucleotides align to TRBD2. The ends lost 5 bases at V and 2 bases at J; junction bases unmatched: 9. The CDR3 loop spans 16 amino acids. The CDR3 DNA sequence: TGTGCCAGCAGTCTCAATGTAGCGGGGTCCACAGATACGCAGTATTTT. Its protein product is CASSLNVAGSTDTQYF.

The CDR3 sequence is CASSPRQGAYTIYF. The CDR3 coding sequence is TGTGCCAGCAGCCCACGGCAGGGGGCCTACACCATATATTTT. The chain is built from TRBV7-2 and TRBJ1-3; 8 bases map to TRBD1. CDR3 length equals 14 residues. Per the germline V gene, CDR1 is SGHTA and CDR2 is FQGNSA. V dropped 5 bases and J dropped 8; count of bases not matched to a gene: 8.

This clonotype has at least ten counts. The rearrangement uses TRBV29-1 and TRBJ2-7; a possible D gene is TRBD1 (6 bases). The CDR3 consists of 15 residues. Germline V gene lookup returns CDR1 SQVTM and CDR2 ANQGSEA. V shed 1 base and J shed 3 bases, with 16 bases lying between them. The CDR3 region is CSVEGTGSDSYEQYF. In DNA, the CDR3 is TGCAGCGTTGAAGGAACGGGATCGGACAGCTACGAGCAGTACTTC.

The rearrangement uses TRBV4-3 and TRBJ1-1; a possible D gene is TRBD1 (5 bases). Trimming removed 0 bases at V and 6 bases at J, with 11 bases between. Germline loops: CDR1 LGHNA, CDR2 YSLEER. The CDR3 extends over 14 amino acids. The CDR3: CASSQEQGLAEAFF. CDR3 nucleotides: TGCGCCAGCAGCCAAGAGCAGGGCCTGGCTGAAGCTTTCTTT.

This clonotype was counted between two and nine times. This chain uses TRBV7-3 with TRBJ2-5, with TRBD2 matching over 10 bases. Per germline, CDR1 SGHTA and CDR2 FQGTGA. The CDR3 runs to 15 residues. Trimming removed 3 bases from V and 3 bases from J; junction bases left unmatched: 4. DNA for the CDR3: TGTGCCAGCAGCTTTACTAGCGGGGTCGAAGAGACCCAGTACTTC. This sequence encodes CASSFTSGVEETQYF.

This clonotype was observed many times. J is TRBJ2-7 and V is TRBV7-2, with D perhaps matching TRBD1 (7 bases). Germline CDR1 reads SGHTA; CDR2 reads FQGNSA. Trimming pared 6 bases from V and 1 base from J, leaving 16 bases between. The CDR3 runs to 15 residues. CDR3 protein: CASRPQGGPSYEQYF. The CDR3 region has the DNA TGTGCCAGCAGACCGCAGGGGGGACCATCCTACGAGCAGTACTTC.

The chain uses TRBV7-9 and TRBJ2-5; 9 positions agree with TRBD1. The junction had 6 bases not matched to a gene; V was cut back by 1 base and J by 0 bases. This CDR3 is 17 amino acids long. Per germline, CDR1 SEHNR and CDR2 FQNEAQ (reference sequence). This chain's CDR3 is CASSLGPGTGHQETQYF. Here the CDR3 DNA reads TGTGCCAGCAGCTTAGGTCCGGGGACAGGGCACCAAGAGACCCAGTACTTC. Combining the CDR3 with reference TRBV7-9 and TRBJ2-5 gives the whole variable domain DTGVSQNPRHKITKRGQNVTFRCDPISEHNRLYWYRQTLGQGPEFLTYFQNEAQLEKSRLLSDRFSAERPKGSFSTLEIQRTEQGDSAMYLCASSLGPGTGHQETQYFGPGTRLLVL.

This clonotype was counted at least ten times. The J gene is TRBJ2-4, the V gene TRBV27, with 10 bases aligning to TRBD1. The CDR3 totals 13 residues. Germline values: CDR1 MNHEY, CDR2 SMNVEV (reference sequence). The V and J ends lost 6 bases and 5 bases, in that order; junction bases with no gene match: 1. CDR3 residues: CASRGTGENIQYF. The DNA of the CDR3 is TGTGCCAGCAGGGGGACAGGGGAAAACATTCAGTACTTC.

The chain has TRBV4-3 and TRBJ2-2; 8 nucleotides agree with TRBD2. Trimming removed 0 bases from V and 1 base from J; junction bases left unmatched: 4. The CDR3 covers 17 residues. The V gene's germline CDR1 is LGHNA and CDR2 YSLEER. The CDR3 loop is CASSQEWLAGNTGELFF. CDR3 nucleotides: TGCGCCAGCAGCCAAGAATGGCTAGCGGGGAACACCGGGGAGCTGTTTTTT.

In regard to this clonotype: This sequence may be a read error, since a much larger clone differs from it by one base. DNA for the CDR3: TGCAGTGCTGAGCGGGGTAACAATCAGCCCCAGCATTTT. This sequence encodes CSAERGNNQPQHF. V gene TRBV20-1 combines with J gene TRBJ1-5; D uncertain. The CDR3 spans 13 residues. The ends were cut back, 5 bases at V and 3 bases at J, with 11 bases in the middle. The V gene's germline CDR1 is DFQATT and CDR2 SNEGSKA (reference sequence).

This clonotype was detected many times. The CDR3 here is CATSDPGTQSYEQYF. Here the CDR3 DNA reads TGTGCCACCAGTGATCCCGGGACACAATCCTACGAGCAGTACTTC. The V gene is TRBV24-1, the J gene TRBJ2-7; weak D call: TRBD1 (6 bases). CDR3 size: 15 residues. Germline-derived CDR1 and CDR2 are KGHDR and SFDVKD. With 3 bases removed from V and 1 base from J, the gap between germline ends came to 12 bases.

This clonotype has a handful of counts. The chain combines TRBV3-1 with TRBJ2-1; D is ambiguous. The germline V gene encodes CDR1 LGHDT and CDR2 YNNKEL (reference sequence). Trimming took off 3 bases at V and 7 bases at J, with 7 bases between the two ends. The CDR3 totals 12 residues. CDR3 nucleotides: TGTGCCAGCAGCCAGGGTCAGAATGAGCAGTTCTTC. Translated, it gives CASSQGQNEQFF.

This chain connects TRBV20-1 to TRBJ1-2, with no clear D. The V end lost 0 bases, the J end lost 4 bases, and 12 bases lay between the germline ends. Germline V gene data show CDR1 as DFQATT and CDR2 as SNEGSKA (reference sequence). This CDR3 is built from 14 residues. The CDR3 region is CSAREGGTSYGYTF. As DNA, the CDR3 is TGCAGTGCTAGAGAGGGCGGAACATCCTATGGCTACACCTTC.

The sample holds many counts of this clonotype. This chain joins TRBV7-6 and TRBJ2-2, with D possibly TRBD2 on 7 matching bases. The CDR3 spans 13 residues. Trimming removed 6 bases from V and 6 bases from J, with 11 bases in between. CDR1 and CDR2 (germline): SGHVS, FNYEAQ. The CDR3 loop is CASSRGAAGELFF. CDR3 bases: TGTGCCAGCAGTCGGGGGGCGGCCGGGGAGCTGTTTTTT.

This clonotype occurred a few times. The CDR3 region is CASSPPGGSGNTIYF. In nucleotides, the CDR3 is TGTGCCAGCAGCCCACCCGGCGGGAGCGGAAACACCATATATTTT. V is TRBV7-9 and J is TRBJ1-3; D is unresolved. The CDR3 sequence is 15 residues long. Germline assignment: CDR1 SEHNR and CDR2 FQNEAQ (reference sequence). The V end was cut by 5 bases, the J end by 4 bases, with 15 bases between.

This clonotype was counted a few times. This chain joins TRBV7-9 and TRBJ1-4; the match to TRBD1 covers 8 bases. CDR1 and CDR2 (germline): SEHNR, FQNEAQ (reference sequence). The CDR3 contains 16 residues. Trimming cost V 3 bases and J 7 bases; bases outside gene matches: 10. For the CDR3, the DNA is TGTGCCAGCAGCTTCCCCAGGGGGCGCGAGGGTGAAAAACTGTTTTTT. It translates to CASSFPRGREGEKLFF.

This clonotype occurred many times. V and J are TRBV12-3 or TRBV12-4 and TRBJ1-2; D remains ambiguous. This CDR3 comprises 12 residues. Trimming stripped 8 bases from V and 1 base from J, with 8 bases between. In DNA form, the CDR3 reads TGTGCCAGCCAACGGATTAACTATGGCTACACCTTC. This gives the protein CASQRINYGYTF.

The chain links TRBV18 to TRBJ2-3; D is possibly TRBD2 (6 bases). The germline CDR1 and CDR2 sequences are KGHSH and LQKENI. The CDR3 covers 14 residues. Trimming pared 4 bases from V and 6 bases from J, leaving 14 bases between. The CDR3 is CASSHPGGSDTQYF. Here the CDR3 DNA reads TGTGCCAGCTCACATCCCGGGGGATCCGATACGCAGTATTTT.

The CDR3 protein is CASSQGLGLASNEQFF. For the CDR3, the DNA is TGCGCCAGCAGCCAAGGGCTGGGACTAGCGAGCAATGAGCAGTTCTTC. This chain connects TRBV4-3 to TRBJ2-1; 10 nucleotides align to TRBD2. After removal of 1 base from V and 6 bases from J, the junction contained 6 bases not matched to a gene. The germline V gene encodes CDR1 LGHNA and CDR2 YSLEER. The CDR3 totals 16 residues.

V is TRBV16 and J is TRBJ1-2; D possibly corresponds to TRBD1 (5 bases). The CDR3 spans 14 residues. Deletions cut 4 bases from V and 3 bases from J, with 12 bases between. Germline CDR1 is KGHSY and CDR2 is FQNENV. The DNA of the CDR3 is TGTGCCAGCAGCCTATCCAGGGACGACTATGGCTACACCTTC. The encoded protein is CASSLSRDDYGYTF. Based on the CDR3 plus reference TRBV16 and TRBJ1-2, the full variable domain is GEEVAQTPKHLVRGEGQKAKLYCAPIKGHSYVFWYQQVLKNEFKFLISFQNENVFDETGMPKERFSAKCLPNSPCSLEIQATKLEDSAVYFCASSLSRDDYGYTFGSGTRLTVV.

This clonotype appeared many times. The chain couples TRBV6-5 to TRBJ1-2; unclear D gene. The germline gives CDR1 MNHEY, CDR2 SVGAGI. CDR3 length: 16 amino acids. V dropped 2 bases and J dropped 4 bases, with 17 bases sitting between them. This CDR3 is CASSYLSFGGGYGYTF. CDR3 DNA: TGTGCCAGCAGTTACCTCAGTTTTGGCGGCGGCTATGGCTACACCTTC.

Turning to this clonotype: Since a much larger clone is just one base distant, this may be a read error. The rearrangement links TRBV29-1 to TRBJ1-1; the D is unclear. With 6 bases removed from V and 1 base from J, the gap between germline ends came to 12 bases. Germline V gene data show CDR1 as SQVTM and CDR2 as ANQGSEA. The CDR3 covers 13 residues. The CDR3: CSVVRAWNTEAFF. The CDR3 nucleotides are TGCAGCGTGGTACGGGCTTGGAACACTGAAGCTTTCTTT.